The TCR beta chain under discussion was sequenced for a study of T-cell reconstitution after alpha-beta-depleted transplantation in children. This clonotype was recorded many times. The TCRbeta library was prepared with unique molecular identifiers. Each CDR3 protein gets one entry after TCRdb re-called the PCR reads with MiXCR. Of over 150,000 distinct CDR3 sequences listed, approximately 7% are singletons. Germline V gene lookup returns CDR1 MNHNS and CDR2 SASEGT. CDR3 length equals 14 residues. V was shortened by 7 bases and J by 7 bases, with 16 bases between the two germline ends. The sequence came from a human donor who donated a stem cell graft to a child with Wiskott-Aldrich syndrome. The V call is TRBV6-1, the J call TRBJ2-2; D might be TRBD1 (6 bases). The material sequenced was PBMCs from the stem cell graft donor, taken from the stem cell graft. The CDR3 sequence is CASTYDRTRGELFF. DNA for the CDR3: TGTGCCAGCACCTACGACAGGACCCGCGGGGAGCTGTTTTTT.